The source of this TCR beta chain is a study of Graves' ophthalmopathy and Graves' hyperthyroidism. The study amplified TCR beta CDR3 regions using RNA transcripts. Investigators did first-round RT-PCR with HTBI primers, then second-round multiplex PCR. Via MiXCR, TCRdb re-called the multiplex PCR reads, giving one row per CDR3 protein. This table holds 200,000 to 250,000 distinct CDR3 sequences, around a fifth found once. The sample holds many counts of this clonotype. The V end lost 1 base, the J end lost 2 bases, and 11 bases lay between the germline ends. This CDR3 has 15 amino acids. Germline CDR1 is SGHAT and CDR2 is FQNNGV.

The rearrangement joins TRBV11-2 to TRBJ2-5; no definite D call. The sequence came from a woman aged 50 to 65 with Graves' ophthalmopathy. The sequenced sample consisted of peripheral blood. The CDR3 loop is CASSLGVSSQETQYF. CDR3 DNA sequence: TGTGCCAGCAGCTTAGGTGTAAGTTCGCAAGAGACCCAGTACTTC.